This T cell receptor beta chain was identified in a study of shared clonotypes between healthy human individuals. The test was conducted at deep level. Here immunoSEQ multiplex PCR was the method, and the copy in TCRdb shows in-frame clones only, minus some. The table lists a few million clones, more than 80% of them singletons, with about 0.13% in the top ten. The table lists this clone with a count of one. V shed 5 bases and J 0 bases; nucleotides not matched to a gene: 6. CDR1 and CDR2 (germline): LNHDA, SQIVND (reference sequence). There are 16 residues in the CDR3. Splitting the CD4+ cells yielded a CD45RA+ naive subset and a CD45RA-negative memory subset.

This chain connects TRBV19 to TRBJ2-5; 10 positions match TRBD1. The material sequenced was naive CD4+ T cells sorted from blood. Sample subset: CD45RA+ positively selected. The receptor was isolated from a man between 18 and 29 years old in good health. CDR3 bases: TGTGCCAGTAGTGTGTCGGACAGGGGGAACCAAGAGACCCAGTACTTC. This gives the protein CASSVSDRGNQETQYF. Combining the CDR3 with reference TRBV19 and TRBJ2-5 gives the whole variable domain DGGITQSPKYLFRKEGQNVTLSCEQNLNHDAMYWYRQDPGQGLRLIYYSQIVNDFQKGDIAEGYSVSREKKESFPLTVTSAQKNPTAFYLCASSVSDRGNQETQYFGPGTRLLVL.